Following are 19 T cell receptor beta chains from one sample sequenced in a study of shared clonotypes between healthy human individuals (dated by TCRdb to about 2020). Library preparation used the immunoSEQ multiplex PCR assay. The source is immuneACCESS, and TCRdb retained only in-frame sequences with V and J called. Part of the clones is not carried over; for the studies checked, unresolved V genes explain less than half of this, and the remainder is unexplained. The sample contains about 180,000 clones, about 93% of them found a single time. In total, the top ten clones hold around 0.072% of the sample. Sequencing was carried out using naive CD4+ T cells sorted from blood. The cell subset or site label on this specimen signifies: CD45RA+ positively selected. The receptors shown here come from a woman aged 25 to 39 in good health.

Here the CDR3 DNA reads TGCGCCAGCAGCCAAGGTCGAGCAAGGAAGAACACTGAAGCTTTCTTT. Translating it yields CASSQGRARKNTEAFF. The V call is TRBV4-1, the J call TRBJ1-1; D is uncertain. From germline, CDR1 is MGHRA and CDR2 YSYEKL. This CDR3 has 16 residues. Trimming left V 1 base short and J 1 base short, with 13 bases between.

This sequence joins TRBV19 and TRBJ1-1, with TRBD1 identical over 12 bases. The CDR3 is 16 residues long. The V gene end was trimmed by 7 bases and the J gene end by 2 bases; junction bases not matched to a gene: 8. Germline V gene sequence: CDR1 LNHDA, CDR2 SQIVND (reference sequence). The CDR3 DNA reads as TGTGCCAGTAATCTGGGACAGGGGGCAATAAACACTGAAGCTTTCTTT. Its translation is CASNLGQGAINTEAFF.

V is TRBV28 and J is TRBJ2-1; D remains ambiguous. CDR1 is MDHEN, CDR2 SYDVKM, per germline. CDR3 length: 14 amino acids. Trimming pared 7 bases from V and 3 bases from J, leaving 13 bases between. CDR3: CASTPAGLYNEQFF. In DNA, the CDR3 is TGTGCCAGCACCCCCGCCGGGCTCTACAATGAGCAGTTCTTC.

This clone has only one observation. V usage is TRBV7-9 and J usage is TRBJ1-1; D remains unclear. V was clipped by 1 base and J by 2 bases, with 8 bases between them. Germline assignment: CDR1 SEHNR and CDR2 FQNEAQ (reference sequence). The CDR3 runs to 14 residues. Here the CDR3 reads CASSLEIRNTEAFF. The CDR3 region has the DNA TGTGCCAGCAGCTTAGAAATACGTAACACTGAAGCTTTCTTT.

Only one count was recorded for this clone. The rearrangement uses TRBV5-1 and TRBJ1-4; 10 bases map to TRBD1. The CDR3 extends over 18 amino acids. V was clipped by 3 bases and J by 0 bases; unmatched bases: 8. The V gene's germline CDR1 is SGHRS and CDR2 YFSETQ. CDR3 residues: CASSSRQGAHATNEKLFF. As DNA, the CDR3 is TGCGCCAGCAGCTCCAGACAGGGGGCGCATGCAACTAATGAAAAACTGTTTTTT.

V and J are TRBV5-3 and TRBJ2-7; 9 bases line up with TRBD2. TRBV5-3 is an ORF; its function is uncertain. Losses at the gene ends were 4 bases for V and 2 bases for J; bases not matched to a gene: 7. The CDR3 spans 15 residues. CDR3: CARSLSGGRPYEQYF. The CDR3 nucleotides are TGTGCCAGAAGCCTGAGCGGGGGGAGGCCCTACGAGCAGTACTTC.

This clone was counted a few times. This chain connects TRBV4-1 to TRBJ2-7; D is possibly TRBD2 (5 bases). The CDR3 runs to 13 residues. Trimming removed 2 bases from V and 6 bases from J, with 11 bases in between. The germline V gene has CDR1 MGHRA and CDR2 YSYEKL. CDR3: CASSQPTGLEQYF. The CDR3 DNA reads TGCGCCAGCAGCCAACCAACTGGACTCGAGCAGTACTTC.

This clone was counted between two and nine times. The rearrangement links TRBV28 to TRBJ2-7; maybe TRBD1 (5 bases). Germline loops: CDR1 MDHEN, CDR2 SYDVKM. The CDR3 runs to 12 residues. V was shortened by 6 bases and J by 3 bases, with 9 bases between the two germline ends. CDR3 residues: CASSHDSYEQYF. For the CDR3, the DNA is TGTGCCAGCAGCCATGACAGCTACGAGCAGTACTTC.

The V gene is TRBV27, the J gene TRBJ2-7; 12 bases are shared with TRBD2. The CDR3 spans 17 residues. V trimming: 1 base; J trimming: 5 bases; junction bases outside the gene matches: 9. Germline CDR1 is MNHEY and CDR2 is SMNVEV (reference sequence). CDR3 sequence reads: CASSLWATSGREDEQYF. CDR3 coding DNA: TGTGCCAGCAGTTTATGGGCGACTAGCGGGAGAGAAGACGAGCAGTACTTC.

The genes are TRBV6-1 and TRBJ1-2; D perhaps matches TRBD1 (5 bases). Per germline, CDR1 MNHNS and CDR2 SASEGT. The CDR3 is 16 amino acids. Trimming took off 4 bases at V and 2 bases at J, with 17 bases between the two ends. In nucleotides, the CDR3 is TGTGCCAGCAGTGTTACAGGAGTGCTGTCCAACTATGGCTACACCTTC. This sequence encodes CASSVTGVLSNYGYTF.

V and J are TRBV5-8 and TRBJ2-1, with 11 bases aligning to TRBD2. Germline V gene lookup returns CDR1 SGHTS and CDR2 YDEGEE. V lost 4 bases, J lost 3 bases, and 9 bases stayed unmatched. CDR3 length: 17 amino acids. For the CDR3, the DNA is TGTGCCAGCAGCAAGCTGGGGACTAGCGGAAACTACAATGAGCAGTTCTTC. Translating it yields CASSKLGTSGNYNEQFF.

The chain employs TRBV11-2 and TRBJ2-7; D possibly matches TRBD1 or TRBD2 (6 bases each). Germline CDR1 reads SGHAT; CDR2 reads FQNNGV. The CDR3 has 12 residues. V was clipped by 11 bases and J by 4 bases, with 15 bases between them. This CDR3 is CASSGGGYEQYF. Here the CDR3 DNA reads TGTGCCTCGAGCGGAGGGGGATACGAGCAGTACTTC.

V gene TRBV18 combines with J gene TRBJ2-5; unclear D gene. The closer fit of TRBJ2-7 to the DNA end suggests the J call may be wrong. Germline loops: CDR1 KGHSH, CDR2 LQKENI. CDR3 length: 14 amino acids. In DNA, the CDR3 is TGTGCCAGCTCACCACTAGCAGGCGACGGCGAGCAGTACTTC. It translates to CASSPLAGDGEQYF.

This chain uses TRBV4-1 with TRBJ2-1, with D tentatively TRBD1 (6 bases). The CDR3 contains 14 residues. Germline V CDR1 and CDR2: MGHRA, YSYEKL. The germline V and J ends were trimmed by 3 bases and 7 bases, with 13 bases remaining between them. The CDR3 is CASSQGALENEQFF. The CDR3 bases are TGCGCCAGCAGCCAGGGGGCCCTGGAGAATGAGCAGTTCTTC.

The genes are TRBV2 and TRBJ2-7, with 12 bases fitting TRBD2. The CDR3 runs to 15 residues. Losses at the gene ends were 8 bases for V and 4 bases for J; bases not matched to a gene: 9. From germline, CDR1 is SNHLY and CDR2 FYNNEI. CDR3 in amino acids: CASRRSGTSGYEQYF. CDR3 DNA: TGTGCCAGCCGGCGTTCCGGGACTAGCGGGTACGAGCAGTACTTC.

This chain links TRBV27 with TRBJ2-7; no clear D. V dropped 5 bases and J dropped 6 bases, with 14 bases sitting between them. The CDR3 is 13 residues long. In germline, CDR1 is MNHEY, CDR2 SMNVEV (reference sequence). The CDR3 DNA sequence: TGTGCCAGCAGTACCTTGGACGGCCTCGAGCAGTACTTC. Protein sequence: CASSTLDGLEQYF.

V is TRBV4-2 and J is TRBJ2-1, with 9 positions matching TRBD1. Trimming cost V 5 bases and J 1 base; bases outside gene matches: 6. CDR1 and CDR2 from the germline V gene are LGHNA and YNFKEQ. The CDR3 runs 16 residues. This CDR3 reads CASSDRDRASYNEQFF. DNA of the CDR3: TGTGCCAGCAGCGACCGGGACAGGGCATCCTACAATGAGCAGTTCTTC.

The CDR3 DNA is TGTGCCAGCAGCTTAGCGGTAGGGACAGGGGGCGCAGGGGCCAACGTCCTGACTTTC. This sequence encodes CASSLAVGTGGAGANVLTF. The chain has TRBV7-9 and TRBJ2-6; 12 bases are a match to TRBD1. V lost 0 bases and J lost 4; bases outside the gene matches: 7. Germline V gene lookup returns CDR1 SEHNR and CDR2 FQNEAQ (reference sequence). The CDR3 length is 19 residues.

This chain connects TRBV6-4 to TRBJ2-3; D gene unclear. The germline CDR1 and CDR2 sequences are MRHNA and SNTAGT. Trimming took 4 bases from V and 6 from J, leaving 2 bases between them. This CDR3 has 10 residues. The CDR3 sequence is CASSADTQYF. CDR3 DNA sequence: TGTGCCAGCAGTGCCGATACGCAGTATTTT.